This T cell receptor beta chain was sequenced for a study of T-cell reconstitution after alpha-beta-depleted transplantation in children. Using unique molecular identifiers, the investigators prepared the TCRbeta library. TCRdb re-called the PCR reads with MiXCR, one entry per CDR3 protein. The repertoire holds roughly 100,000 distinct CDR3 sequences, with more than 7% as singletons. The CDR3 is made up of 18 amino acids. The ends lost 6 bases at V and 0 bases at J; junction bases unmatched: 10. This clonotype has at least ten counts. The chain links TRBV12-3 or TRBV12-4 to TRBJ2-1, with TRBD2 matching 11 bases. This specimen was PBMCs from the stem cell graft donor, taken from the stem cell graft. This TCR was recovered from a human donor who donated a stem cell graft to a child with congenital amegakaryocytic thrombocytopenia. The DNA for the CDR3 is TGTGCCAGCAGCCCCGGGACTAGCGGAATTCCCTCCTACAATGAGCAGTTCTTC. Residues: CASSPGTSGIPSYNEQFF.